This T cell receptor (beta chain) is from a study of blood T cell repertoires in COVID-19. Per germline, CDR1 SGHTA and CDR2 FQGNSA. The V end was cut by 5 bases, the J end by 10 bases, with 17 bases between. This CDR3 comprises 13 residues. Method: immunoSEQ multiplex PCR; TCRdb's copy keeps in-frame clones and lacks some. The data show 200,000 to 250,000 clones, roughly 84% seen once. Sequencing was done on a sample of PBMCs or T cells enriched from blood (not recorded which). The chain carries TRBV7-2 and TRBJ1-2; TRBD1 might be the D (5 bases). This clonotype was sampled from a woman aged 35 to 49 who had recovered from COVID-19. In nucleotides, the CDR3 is TGTGCCAGCAGCGCAGGGAGGGGTCAGCCCTACACCTTC. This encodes CASSAGRGQPYTF. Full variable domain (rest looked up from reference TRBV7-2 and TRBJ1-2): GAGVSQSPSNKVTEKGKDVELRCDPISGHTALYWYRQSLGQGLEFLIYFQGNSAPDKSGLPSDRFSAERTGGSVSTLTIQRTQQEDSAVYLCASSAGRGQPYTFGSGTRLTVV.